The 16 T cell receptor beta chains below all came from one sample that was sequenced in a study of blood T cell repertoires in COVID-19. Libraries were prepared by immunoSEQ multiplex PCR; TCRdb keeps only in-frame clonotypes and omits some of them. This table holds about 130,000 clones, about 85% found once. Source material: peripheral blood. Every receptor here comes from a man between 65 and 85 years old with acute or convalescent COVID-19.

This clone was recorded once. V and J are TRBV21-1 and TRBJ2-5; TRBD1 reflects the table's D call only, with no check against the DNA. TRBV21-1 is a known pseudogene. This CDR3 region has 16 residues. This CDR3 reads CASSKEETGKGETQYF. DNA for the CDR3: TGTGCCAGCAGCAAAGAGGAGACAGGGAAAGGAGAGACCCAGTACTTC.

The chain recombines TRBV5-4 with TRBJ1-3, with 7 bases identical to TRBD1. The germline gives CDR1 SGHNT, CDR2 YYREEE (reference sequence). The V gene end was trimmed by 4 bases and the J gene end by 4 bases; junction bases not matched to a gene: 5. This CDR3 is 14 amino acids long. CDR3 coding DNA: TGTGCCAGCAGCCGACAGGGATCAGGAAACACCATATATTTT. Translating gives CASSRQGSGNTIYF.

The gene calls are TRBV12-3 or TRBV12-4 and TRBJ2-7; 9 bases are shared with TRBD1. V trimming: 7 bases; J trimming: 7 bases; junction bases outside the gene matches: 8. The CDR3 runs 13 residues. The CDR3 spells CASNLQGAGEQYF. The CDR3 bases are TGTGCCAGCAACTTACAGGGGGCAGGGGAGCAGTACTTC.

CDR3 residues: CASTHGQGFNTEAFF. CDR3 coding DNA: TGTGCCAGCACCCACGGACAGGGGTTCAACACTGAAGCTTTCTTT. The chain uses TRBV6-5 and TRBJ1-1; 9 bases line up with TRBD1. Germline V lookup: CDR1 MNHEY, CDR2 SVGAGI. V was pared by 7 bases and J by 2 bases, with 8 bases of the junction left unmatched. CDR3 length: 15 amino acids.

This clone was seen a handful of times. The chain recombines TRBV6-2 or TRBV6-3 with TRBJ1-3; tentative D call: TRBD1 (5 bases). The germline V gene has CDR1 MNHEY and CDR2 SVGEGT. This CDR3 has 17 amino acids. Trimming took 3 bases from V and 3 from J, leaving 18 bases between them. DNA of the CDR3: TGTGCCAGCAGTTATCGAGGTCTTCAGGGCGGTGGAAACACCATATATTTT. This encodes CASSYRGLQGGGNTIYF.

A few counts support this clone. The chain combines TRBV6-5 with TRBJ2-1; D may be TRBD2 (5 bases). Trimming pared 2 bases from V and 2 bases from J, leaving 13 bases between. CDR1 MNHEY and CDR2 SVGAGI come from the germline V gene. This CDR3 contains 16 residues. CDR3 in amino acids: CASSYRVEAPYNEQFF. The DNA for the CDR3 is TGTGCCAGCAGTTACAGGGTGGAGGCCCCCTACAATGAGCAGTTCTTC.

The J gene is TRBJ2-3, the V gene TRBV9; D perhaps matches TRBD2 (5 bases). CDR3 size: 15 residues. Germline CDR1 and CDR2: SGDLS and YYNGEE. V lost 2 bases and J lost 5, with 15 bases in between. CDR3 DNA sequence: TGTGCCAGCAGCGTTAGAGGGATGGGTGTAGATACGCAGTATTTT. It is translated as CASSVRGMGVDTQYF.

The chain employs TRBV19 and TRBJ1-5, with D possibly TRBD1 on 6 matching bases. Per the germline V gene, CDR1 is LNHDA and CDR2 is SQIVND (reference sequence). The length of the CDR3 is 15 residues. With 3 bases removed from V and 2 bases from J, the gap between germline ends came to 11 bases. The CDR3 DNA sequence: TGTGCCAGTAGTATGGGAGACAGGCGCAATCAGCCCCAGCATTTT. Translation: CASSMGDRRNQPQHF.

The gene calls are TRBV7-9 and TRBJ1-5, with TRBD1 matching over 7 bases. Looked up from germline, CDR1 is SEHNR and CDR2 is FQNEAQ (reference sequence). Trimming cost V 5 bases and J 4 bases; bases outside gene matches: 11. This CDR3 has 16 amino acids. The CDR3: CASSPTSSGGNQPQHF. The CDR3, as DNA: TGTGCCAGCAGCCCCACCAGTTCAGGGGGAAATCAGCCCCAGCATTTT.

The chain joins TRBV9 to TRBJ2-7; a weak D match, TRBD2 (6 bases). Germline V gene sequence: CDR1 SGDLS, CDR2 YYNGEE. The CDR3 sequence is 14 residues long. V was shortened by 4 bases and J by 2 bases, with 13 bases between the two germline ends. CDR3 DNA sequence: TGTGCCAGCAGCCCTACTAGCAGAACCTACGAGCAGTACTTC. Protein: CASSPTSRTYEQYF.

The rearrangement joins TRBV30 to TRBJ2-7; D remains unclear. CDR3 size: 12 residues. Germline V CDR1 and CDR2: GTSNPN, SVGIG (reference sequence). V dropped 4 bases and J dropped 9 bases, with 16 bases sitting between them. In DNA, the CDR3 is TGTGCCTGGAACCCTGGAGCTAGTGGGCAGTACTTC. Its protein is CAWNPGASGQYF.

The chain has TRBV19 and TRBJ1-2; D is possibly TRBD1 (6 bases). This CDR3 has 12 residues. CDR1 LNHDA and CDR2 SQIVND come from the germline V gene (reference sequence). Trimming shortened V by 7 bases and J by 8 bases, and 14 bases separated the two germline ends. DNA of the CDR3: TGTGCCAGTACCAACACAGGGTACGGCTACACCTTC. Protein: CASTNTGYGYTF.

This CDR3 is CASASHRPLNTEAFF. The CDR3 DNA follows: TGTGCCAGCGCCAGTCACAGGCCATTGAACACTGAAGCTTTCTTT. The V call is TRBV6-5, the J call TRBJ1-1, with a weak D call TRBD1 (5 bases). The CDR3 is 15 residues long. Germline CDR1 reads MNHEY; CDR2 reads SVGAGI. V was trimmed by 8 bases and J by 0 bases, leaving 16 bases between them.

This chain uses TRBV9 with TRBJ1-4; the D gene is possibly TRBD1 (6 bases). Germline lookup yields CDR1 SGDLS and CDR2 YYNGEE. The CDR3 runs to 20 residues. V dropped 0 bases and J dropped 6 bases, with 27 bases sitting between them. CDR3 bases: TGTGCCAGCAGCGTAGGCCCAGGGAGAACAGGGAGATCCCAATATGAAAAACTGTTTTTT. Its protein is CASSVGPGRTGRSQYEKLFF.

The chain joins TRBV2 to TRBJ1-1, with TRBD1 as a possible D gene (6 bases). V was clipped by 8 bases and J by 4 bases, with 17 bases between them. The CDR3 extends over 14 amino acids. Germline CDR1 and CDR2: SNHLY and FYNNEI. The CDR3 DNA is TGTGCCAGCCATCGGAACAGGGAGAGCACTGAAGCTTTCTTT. It codes for CASHRNRESTEAFF.

This clone was seen more than once but under ten times. The chain employs TRBV23-1 and TRBJ2-7; D perhaps matches TRBD2 (5 bases). TRBV23-1 is recorded as an ORF, its role being uncertain. V was shortened by 2 bases and J by 4 bases, with 18 bases between the two germline ends. This CDR3 spans 16 amino acids. The CDR3 region is CASSQPPGKSRYEQYF. The DNA for the CDR3 is TGCGCCAGCAGTCAACCCCCGGGGAAGAGCCGGTACGAGCAGTACTTC.